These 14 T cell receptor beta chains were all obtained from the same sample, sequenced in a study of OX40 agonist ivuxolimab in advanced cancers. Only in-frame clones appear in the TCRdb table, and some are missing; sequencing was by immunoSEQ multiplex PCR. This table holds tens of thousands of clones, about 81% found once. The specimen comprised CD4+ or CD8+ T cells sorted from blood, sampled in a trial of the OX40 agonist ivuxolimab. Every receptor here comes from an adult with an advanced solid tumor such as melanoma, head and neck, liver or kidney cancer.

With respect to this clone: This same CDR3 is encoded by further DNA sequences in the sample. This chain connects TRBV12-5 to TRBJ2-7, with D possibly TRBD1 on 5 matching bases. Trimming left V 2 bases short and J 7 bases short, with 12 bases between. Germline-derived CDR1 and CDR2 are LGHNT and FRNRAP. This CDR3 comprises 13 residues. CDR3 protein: CASGLSGFGEQYF. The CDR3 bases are TGTGCTAGTGGTTTGTCAGGGTTTGGGGAGCAGTACTTC.

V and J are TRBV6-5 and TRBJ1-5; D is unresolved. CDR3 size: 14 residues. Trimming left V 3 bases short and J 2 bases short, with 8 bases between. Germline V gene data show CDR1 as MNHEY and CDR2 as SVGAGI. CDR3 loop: CASSYGSGNQPQHF. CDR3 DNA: TGTGCCAGCAGTTATGGGTCCGGCAATCAGCCCCAGCATTTT.

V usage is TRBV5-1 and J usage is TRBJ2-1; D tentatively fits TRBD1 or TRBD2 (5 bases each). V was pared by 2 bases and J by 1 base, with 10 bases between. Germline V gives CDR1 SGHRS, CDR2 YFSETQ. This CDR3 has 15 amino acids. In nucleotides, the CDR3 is TGCGCCAGCAGCTTTTCTGGGGGTTCCTACAATGAGCAGTTCTTC. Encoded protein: CASSFSGGSYNEQFF.

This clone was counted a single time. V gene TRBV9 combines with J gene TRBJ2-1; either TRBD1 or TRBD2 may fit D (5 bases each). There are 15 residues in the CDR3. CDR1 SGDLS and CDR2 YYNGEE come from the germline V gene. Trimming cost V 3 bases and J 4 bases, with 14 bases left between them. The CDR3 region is CASSGSGTLYNEQFF. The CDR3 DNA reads TGTGCCAGCAGCGGATCCGGGACCCTGTACAATGAGCAGTTCTTC.

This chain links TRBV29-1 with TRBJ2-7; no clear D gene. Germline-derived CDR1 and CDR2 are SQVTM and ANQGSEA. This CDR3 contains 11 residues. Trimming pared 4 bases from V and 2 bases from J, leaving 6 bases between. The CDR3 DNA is TGCAGCGTTGGACAACCCTACGAGCAGTACTTC. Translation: CSVGQPYEQYF.

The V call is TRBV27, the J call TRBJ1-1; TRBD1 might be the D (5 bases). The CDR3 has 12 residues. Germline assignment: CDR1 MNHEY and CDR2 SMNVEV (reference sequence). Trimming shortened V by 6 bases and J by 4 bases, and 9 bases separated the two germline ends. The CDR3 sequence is CASSTGGTEAFF. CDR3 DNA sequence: TGTGCCAGCAGCACAGGAGGCACTGAAGCTTTCTTT.

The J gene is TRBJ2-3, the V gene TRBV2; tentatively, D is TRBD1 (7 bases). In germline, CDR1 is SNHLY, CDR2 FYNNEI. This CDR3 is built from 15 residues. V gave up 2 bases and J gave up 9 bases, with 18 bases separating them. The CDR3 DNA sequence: TGTGCCAGCAGTGAACAGGGGGGCCCCGAGGGGACGCAGTATTTT. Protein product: CASSEQGGPEGTQYF.

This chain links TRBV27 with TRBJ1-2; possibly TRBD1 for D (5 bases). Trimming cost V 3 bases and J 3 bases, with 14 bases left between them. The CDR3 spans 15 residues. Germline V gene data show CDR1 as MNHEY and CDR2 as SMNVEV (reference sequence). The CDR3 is CASSFKGDVDYGYTF. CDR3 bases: TGTGCCAGCAGTTTCAAAGGGGATGTTGACTATGGCTACACCTTC.

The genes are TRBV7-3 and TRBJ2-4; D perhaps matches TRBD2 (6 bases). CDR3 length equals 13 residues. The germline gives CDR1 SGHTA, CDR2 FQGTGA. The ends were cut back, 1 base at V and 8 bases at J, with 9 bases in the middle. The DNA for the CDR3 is TGTGCCAGCAGCTTAAGTTGGGGGGACATTCAGTACTTC. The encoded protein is CASSLSWGDIQYF.

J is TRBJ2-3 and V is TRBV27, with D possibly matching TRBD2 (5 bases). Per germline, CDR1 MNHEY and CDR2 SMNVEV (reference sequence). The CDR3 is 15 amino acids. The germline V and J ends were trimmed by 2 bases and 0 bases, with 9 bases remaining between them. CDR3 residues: CASSLKGLSTDTQYF. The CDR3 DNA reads TGTGCCAGCAGTTTAAAAGGACTGAGCACAGATACGCAGTATTTT.

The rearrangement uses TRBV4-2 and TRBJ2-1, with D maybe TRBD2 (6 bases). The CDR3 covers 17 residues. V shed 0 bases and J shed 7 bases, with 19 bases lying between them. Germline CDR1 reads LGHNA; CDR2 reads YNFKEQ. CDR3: CASSQDLSLAWGNEQFF. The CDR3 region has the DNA TGTGCCAGCAGCCAAGATCTTAGCCTAGCGTGGGGGAATGAGCAGTTCTTC.

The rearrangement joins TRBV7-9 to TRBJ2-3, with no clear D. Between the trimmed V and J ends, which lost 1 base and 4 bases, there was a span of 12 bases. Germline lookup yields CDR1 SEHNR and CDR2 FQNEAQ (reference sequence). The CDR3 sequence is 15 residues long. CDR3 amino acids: CASSLGPSPADTQYF. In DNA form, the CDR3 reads TGTGCCAGCAGCTTAGGTCCGTCGCCGGCAGATACGCAGTATTTT.

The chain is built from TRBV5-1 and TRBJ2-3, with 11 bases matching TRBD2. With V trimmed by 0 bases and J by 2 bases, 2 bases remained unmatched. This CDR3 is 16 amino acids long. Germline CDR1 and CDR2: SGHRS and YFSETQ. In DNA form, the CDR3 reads TGCGCCAGCAGCTTGGCGACTAGCGGGGCCACAGATACGCAGTATTTT. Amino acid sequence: CASSLATSGATDTQYF.

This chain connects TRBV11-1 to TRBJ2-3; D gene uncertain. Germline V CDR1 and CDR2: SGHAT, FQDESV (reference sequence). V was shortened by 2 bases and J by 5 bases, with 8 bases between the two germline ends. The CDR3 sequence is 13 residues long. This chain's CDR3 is CASSLNQKDTQYF. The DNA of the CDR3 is TGTGCCAGCAGCTTAAACCAAAAAGATACGCAGTATTTT.